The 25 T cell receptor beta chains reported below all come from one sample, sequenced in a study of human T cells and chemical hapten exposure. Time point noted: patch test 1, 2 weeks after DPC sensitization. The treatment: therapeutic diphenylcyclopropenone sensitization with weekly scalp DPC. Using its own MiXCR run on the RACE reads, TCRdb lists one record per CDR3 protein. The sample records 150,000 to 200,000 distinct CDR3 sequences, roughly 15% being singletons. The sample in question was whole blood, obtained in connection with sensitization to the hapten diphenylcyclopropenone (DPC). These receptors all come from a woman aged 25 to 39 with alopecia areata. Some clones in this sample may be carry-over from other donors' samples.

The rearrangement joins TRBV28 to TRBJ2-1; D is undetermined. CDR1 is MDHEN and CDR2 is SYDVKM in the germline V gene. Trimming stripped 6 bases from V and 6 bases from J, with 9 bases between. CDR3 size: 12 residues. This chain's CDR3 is CASSTLGNEQFF. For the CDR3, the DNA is TGTGCCAGCAGCACGTTAGGCAATGAGCAGTTCTTC.

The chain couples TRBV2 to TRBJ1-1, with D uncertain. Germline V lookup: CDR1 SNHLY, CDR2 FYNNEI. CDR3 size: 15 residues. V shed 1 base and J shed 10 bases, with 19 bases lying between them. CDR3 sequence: CASSEEVIWAGGAFF. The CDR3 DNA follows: TGTGCCAGCAGTGAAGAGGTCATCTGGGCAGGTGGAGCTTTCTTT.

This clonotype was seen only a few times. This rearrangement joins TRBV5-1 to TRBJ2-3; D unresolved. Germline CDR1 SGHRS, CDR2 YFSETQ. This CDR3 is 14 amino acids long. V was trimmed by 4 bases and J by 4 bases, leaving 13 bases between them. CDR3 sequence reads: CASSPGSPPDTQYF. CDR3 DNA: TGCGCCAGCAGCCCGGGCTCTCCCCCAGATACGCAGTATTTT.

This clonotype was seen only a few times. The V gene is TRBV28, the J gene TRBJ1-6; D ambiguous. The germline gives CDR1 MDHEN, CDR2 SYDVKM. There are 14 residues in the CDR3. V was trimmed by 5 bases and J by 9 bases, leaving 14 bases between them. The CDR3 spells CASSSWMGRSPLHF. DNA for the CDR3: TGTGCCAGCAGTAGCTGGATGGGTCGTTCACCCCTCCACTTT.

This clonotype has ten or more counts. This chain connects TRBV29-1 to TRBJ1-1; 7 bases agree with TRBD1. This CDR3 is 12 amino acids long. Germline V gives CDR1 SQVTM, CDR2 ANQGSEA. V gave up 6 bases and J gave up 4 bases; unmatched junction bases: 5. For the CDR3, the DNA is TGCAGCGTCCACGGACAGGTCACTGAAGCTTTCTTT. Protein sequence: CSVHGQVTEAFF.

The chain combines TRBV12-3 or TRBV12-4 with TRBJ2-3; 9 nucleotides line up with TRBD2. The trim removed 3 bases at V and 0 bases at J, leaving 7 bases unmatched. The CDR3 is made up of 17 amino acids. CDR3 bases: TGTGCCAGCAGTTTCGGCCTAGCGGGGATAAGCACAGATACGCAGTATTTT. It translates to CASSFGLAGISTDTQYF.

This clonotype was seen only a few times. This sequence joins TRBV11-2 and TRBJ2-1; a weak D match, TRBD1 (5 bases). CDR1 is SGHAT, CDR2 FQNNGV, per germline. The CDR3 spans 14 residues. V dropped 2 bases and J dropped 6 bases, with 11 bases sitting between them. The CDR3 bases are TGTGCCAGCAGCTTAAGGGGATACTCCAATGAGCAGTTCTTC. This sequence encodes CASSLRGYSNEQFF. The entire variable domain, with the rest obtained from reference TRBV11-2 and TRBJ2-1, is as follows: EAGVAQSPRYKIIEKRQSVAFWCNPISGHATLYWYQQILGQGPKLLIQFQNNGVVDDSQLPKDRFSAERLKGVDSTLKIQPAKLEDSAVYLCASSLRGYSNEQFFGPGTRLTVL.

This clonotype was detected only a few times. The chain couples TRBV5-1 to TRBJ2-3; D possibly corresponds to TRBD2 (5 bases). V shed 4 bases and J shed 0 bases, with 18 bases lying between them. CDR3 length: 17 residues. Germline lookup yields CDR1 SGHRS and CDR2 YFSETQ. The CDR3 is CASSEIPGTHSTDTQYF. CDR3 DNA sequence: TGCGCCAGCAGCGAAATTCCGGGAACCCATAGCACAGATACGCAGTATTTT.

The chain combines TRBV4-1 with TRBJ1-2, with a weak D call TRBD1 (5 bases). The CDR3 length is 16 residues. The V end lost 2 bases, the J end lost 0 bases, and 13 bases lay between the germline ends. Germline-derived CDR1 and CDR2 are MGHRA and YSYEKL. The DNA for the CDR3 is TGCGCCAGCAGCCAACCCCAGATAGGGGCTAACTATGGCTACACCTTC. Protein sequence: CASSQPQIGANYGYTF.

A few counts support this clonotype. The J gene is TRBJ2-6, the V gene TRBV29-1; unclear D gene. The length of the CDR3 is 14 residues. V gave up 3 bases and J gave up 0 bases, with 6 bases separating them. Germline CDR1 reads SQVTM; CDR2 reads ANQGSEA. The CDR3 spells CSVDSDSGANVLTF. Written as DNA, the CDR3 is TGCAGCGTTGACTCGGACTCTGGGGCCAACGTCCTGACTTTC.

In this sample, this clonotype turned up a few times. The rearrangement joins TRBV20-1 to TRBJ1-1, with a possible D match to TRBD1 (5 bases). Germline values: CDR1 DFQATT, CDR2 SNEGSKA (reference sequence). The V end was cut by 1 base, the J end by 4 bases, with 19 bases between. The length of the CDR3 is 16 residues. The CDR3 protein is CSARGLGTGGFTEAFF. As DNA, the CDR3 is TGCAGTGCTAGAGGACTCGGGACGGGGGGTTTCACTGAAGCTTTCTTT.

CDR3 sequence reads: CASSQDPHKQPQHF. The DNA for the CDR3 is TGCGCCAGCAGCCAAGATCCTCATAAGCAGCCCCAGCATTTT. The chain carries TRBV4-3 and TRBJ1-5, with D uncertain. Germline CDR1 is LGHNA and CDR2 is YSLEER. The CDR3 loop spans 14 amino acids. V dropped 0 bases and J dropped 7 bases, with 10 bases sitting between them.

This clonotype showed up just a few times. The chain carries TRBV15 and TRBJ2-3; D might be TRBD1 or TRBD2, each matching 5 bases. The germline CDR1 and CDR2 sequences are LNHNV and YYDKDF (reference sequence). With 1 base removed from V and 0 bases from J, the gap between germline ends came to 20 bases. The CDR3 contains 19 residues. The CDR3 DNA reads TGTGCCACCAGCAGAGGCCTGGGGCCCGGGGTGGCTAGCACAGATACGCAGTATTTT. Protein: CATSRGLGPGVASTDTQYF.

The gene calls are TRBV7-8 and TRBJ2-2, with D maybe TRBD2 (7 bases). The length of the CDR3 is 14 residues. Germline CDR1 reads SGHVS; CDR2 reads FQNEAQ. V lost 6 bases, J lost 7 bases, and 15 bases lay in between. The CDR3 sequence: CASRPRGAGGELFF. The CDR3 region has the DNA TGTGCCAGCAGGCCCCGGGGGGCAGGCGGGGAGCTGTTTTTT.

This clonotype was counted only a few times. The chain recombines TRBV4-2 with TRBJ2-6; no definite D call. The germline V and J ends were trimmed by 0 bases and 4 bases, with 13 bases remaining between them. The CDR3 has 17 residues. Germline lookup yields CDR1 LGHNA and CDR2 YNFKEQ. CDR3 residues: CASSQEARPRGANVLTF. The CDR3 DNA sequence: TGTGCCAGCAGCCAAGAAGCAAGGCCTCGAGGGGCCAACGTCCTGACTTTC.

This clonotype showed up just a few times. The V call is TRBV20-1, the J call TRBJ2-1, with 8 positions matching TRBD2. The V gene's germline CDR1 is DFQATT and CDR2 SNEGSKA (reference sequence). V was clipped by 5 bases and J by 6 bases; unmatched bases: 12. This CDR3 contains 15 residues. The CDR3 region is CSAHSALAGPNEQFF. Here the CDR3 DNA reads TGCAGTGCTCATTCCGCTTTAGCGGGACCCAATGAGCAGTTCTTC.

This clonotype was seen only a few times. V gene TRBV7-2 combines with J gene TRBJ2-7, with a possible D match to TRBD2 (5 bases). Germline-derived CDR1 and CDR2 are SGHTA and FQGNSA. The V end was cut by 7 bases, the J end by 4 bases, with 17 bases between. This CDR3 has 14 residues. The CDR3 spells CASTSSALAYEQYF. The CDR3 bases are TGTGCCAGCACCTCGTCGGCATTAGCGTACGAGCAGTACTTC.

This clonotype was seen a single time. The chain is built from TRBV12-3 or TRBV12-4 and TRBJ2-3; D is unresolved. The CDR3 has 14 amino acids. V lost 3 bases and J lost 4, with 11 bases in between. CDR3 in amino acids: CASSLRQSADTQYF. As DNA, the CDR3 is TGTGCCAGCAGTTTGCGTCAAAGCGCAGATACGCAGTATTTT.

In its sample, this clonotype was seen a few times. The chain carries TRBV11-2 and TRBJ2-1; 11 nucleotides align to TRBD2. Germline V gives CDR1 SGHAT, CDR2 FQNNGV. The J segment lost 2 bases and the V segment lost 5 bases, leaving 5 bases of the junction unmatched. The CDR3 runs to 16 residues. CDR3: CASSALTSGAYNEQFF. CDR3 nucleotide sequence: TGTGCCAGCAGCGCCCTGACTAGCGGGGCCTACAATGAGCAGTTCTTC.

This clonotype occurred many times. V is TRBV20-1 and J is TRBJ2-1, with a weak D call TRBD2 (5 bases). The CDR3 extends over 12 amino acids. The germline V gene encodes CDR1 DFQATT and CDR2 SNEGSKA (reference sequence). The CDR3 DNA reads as TGCTGCTCCCGGGGCTCCTACAATGAGCAGTTCTTC. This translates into CCSRGSYNEQFF.

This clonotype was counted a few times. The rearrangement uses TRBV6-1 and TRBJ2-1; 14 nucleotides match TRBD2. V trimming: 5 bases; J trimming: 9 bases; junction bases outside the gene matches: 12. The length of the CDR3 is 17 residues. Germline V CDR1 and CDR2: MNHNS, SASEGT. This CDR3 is CASSQITPGLAGVEQFF. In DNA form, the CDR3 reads TGTGCCAGCAGTCAAATTACTCCGGGACTAGCGGGAGTTGAGCAGTTCTTC.

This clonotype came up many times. CDR3 loop: CATHSRDSNQPQHF. Here the CDR3 DNA reads TGCGCCACTCATAGCCGGGACAGCAATCAGCCCCAGCATTTT. The rearrangement uses TRBV10-1 and TRBJ1-5; TRBD1 might be the D (5 bases). CDR1 is WNHNN and CDR2 is SYGVQD in the germline V gene (reference sequence). The CDR3 spans 14 residues. V shed 10 bases and J shed 1 base, with 14 bases lying between them.

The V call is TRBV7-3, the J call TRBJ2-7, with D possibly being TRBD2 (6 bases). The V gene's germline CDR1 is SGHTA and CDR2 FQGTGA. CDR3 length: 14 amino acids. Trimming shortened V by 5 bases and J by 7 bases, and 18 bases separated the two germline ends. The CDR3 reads CASSQLAGIGEQYF. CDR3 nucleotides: TGTGCCAGCAGCCAGCTGGCGGGAATCGGGGAGCAGTACTTC.

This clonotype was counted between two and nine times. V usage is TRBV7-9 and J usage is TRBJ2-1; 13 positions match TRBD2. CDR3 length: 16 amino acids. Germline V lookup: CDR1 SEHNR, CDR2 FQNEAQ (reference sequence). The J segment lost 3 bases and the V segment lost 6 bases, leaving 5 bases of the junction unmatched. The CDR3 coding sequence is TGTGCCAGCAGTCCTGGACTAGCGGGAGTCTACAATGAGCAGTTCTTC. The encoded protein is CASSPGLAGVYNEQFF.

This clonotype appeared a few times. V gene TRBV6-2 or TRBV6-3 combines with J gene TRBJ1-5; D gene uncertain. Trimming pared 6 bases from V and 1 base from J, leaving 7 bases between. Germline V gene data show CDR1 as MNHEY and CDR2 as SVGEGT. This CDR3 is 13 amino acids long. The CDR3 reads CASSKDSNQPQHF. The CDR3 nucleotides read TGTGCCAGCAGCAAGGACAGCAATCAGCCCCAGCATTTT.